Following are 8 T cell receptor beta chains from one sample sequenced in a study of blood T cell repertoires in COVID-19. Method: immunoSEQ multiplex PCR; TCRdb's copy keeps in-frame clones and lacks some. This table has more than 150,000 clones, roughly nine tenths appearing once. Material: peripheral blood. Receptors originate from a man between 65 and 85 years old with active or convalescent COVID-19.

This chain links TRBV6-1 with TRBJ2-7, with a possible D match to TRBD1 (6 bases). V was pared by 3 bases and J by 1 base, with 10 bases between. The CDR3 length is 14 residues. Germline CDR1 and CDR2: MNHNS and SASEGT. CDR3 bases: TGTGCCAGCAGTGACCAGGGGACGTCCTACGAGCAGTACTTC. Translating gives CASSDQGTSYEQYF.

The chain recombines TRBV29-1 with TRBJ2-4; the match to TRBD1 covers 12 bases. V trimming: 6 bases; J trimming: 4 bases; junction bases outside the gene matches: 7. The CDR3 runs 15 residues. The germline V gene encodes CDR1 SQVTM and CDR2 ANQGSEA. The CDR3 DNA follows: TGCAGCGTCACCGGGACAGGGGGCGTAAAAAACATTCAGTACTTC. Translating gives CSVTGTGGVKNIQYF.

This chain joins TRBV18 and TRBJ2-1; TRBD2 matches at 13 bases. V gave up 5 bases and J gave up 7 bases; unmatched junction bases: 5. Per the germline V gene, CDR1 is KGHSH and CDR2 is LQKENI. The CDR3 has 15 amino acids. CDR3 DNA sequence: TGTGCCAGCTCAGAGACTAGCGGGGGGTCGAATGAGCAGTTCTTC. It is translated as CASSETSGGSNEQFF.

A single count supports this clone. Other DNA variants within this sample encode the same CDR3. In nucleotides, the CDR3 is TGTGCCAGCTCACCAGGACAGCAAGAGACCCAGTACTTC. Translated: CASSPGQQETQYF. This rearrangement joins TRBV18 to TRBJ2-5, with a tentative D call TRBD1 (6 bases). This CDR3 has 13 residues. Trimming shortened V by 2 bases and J by 2 bases, and 6 bases separated the two germline ends. Germline loops: CDR1 KGHSH, CDR2 LQKENI.

This chain connects TRBV30 to TRBJ2-3, with D possibly being TRBD1 (6 bases). Germline lookup yields CDR1 GTSNPN and CDR2 SVGIG (reference sequence). The CDR3 contains 14 residues. V dropped 0 bases and J dropped 4 bases, with 11 bases sitting between them. The CDR3 loop reads CAWSVRGIPDTQYF. CDR3 bases: TGTGCCTGGAGTGTTAGGGGGATCCCAGATACGCAGTATTTT.

V and J are TRBV9 and TRBJ2-7; 7 nucleotides line up with TRBD1. This CDR3 region has 15 residues. Trimming cost V 0 bases and J 5 bases; bases outside gene matches: 8. Germline values: CDR1 SGDLS, CDR2 YYNGEE. CDR3 sequence reads: CASSVAPLQGDEQYF. CDR3 bases: TGTGCCAGCAGCGTAGCCCCGCTCCAGGGGGACGAGCAGTACTTC.

This clone appeared a few times. This chain links TRBV2 with TRBJ1-5; TRBD1 matches 7 bases. The ends lost 7 bases at V and 2 bases at J; junction bases unmatched: 5. This CDR3 is built from 14 residues. The germline V gene encodes CDR1 SNHLY and CDR2 FYNNEI. CDR3 nucleotide sequence: TGTGCCAGCATCGACAGGGAAGGCAATCAGCCCCAGCATTTT. Its translation is CASIDREGNQPQHF.

The chain combines TRBV19 with TRBJ1-1; maybe TRBD1 (6 bases). CDR3 length: 13 residues. The V gene lost 5 bases and the J gene lost 5 bases, with 12 bases spanning the gap. Germline CDR1 is LNHDA and CDR2 is SQIVND (reference sequence). The CDR3 is CASSLRGRTEAFF. The CDR3 bases are TGTGCCAGTAGTCTCAGGGGTAGGACTGAAGCTTTCTTT.